The entry that follows covers one T cell receptor (beta chain) sequence. What it recognizes is unknown. The CDR3 extends 3 residues past the end of the read, so its final part is completed from the germline J gene. This entry is derived from a study of T cells in women clearing cervical HPV infection. About the study: Cases: HPV16-related CIN3 or worse on histology, 2 invasive cancers.

Looked up from germline, CDR1 is DFQATT and CDR2 is SNEGSKA (reference sequence). The CDR3 runs 14 residues. Germline trimming cut 6 bases from V and 1 base from J; bases unmatched to any gene: 8. Libraries were prepared by immunoSEQ multiplex PCR; TCRdb keeps only in-frame clonotypes and omits some of them. The sample includes tens of thousands of clones. Regarding the study as a whole: TRBV6-7 relative abundance averaged about 0.11% in cases and roughly 0.17% in controls.

Sequenced sample: blood buffy coat. The origin of this receptor is a woman between 18 and 69 years old with a cervical HPV16 infection that either progressed to CIN3+ or cleared (not recorded which). The chain uses TRBV20-1 and TRBJ2-5, with 7 bases identical to TRBD1. The CDR3 loop is CSARPQGLQETQYF. The CDR3 DNA, read in part, is TGCAGTGCCCGCCCACAGGGGCTCCAAGAGACC.